These 30 T cell receptor beta chains were sequenced from one sample in a study of OX40 agonist ivuxolimab in advanced cancers. Only in-frame clones appear in the TCRdb table, and some are missing; sequencing was by immunoSEQ multiplex PCR. The table has some 90,000 clones, roughly 86% seen once. Source: CD4+ or CD8+ T cells sorted from blood, taken in a trial of the OX40 agonist ivuxolimab. The receptors derive from an adult with an advanced solid tumor such as melanoma, head and neck, liver or kidney cancer.

On this clone: Distinct nucleotide sequences in the sample also encode this CDR3. This sequence joins TRBV6-6 and TRBJ2-3, with D possibly TRBD1 on 6 matching bases. Trimming removed 2 bases at V and 0 bases at J, with 12 bases between. Germline V gives CDR1 MNHNY, CDR2 SVGAGI (reference sequence). The CDR3 is 16 amino acids. CDR3 nucleotides: TGTGCCAGCAGTTACACGACAGGAGTTAGCACAGATACGCAGTATTTT. Amino acid sequence: CASSYTTGVSTDTQYF.

This clone was recorded only once. V usage is TRBV10-3 and J usage is TRBJ2-3, with a possible D match to TRBD1 (6 bases). CDR3 length: 13 residues. Germline CDR1 ENHRY, CDR2 SYGVKD. V was pared by 10 bases and J by 5 bases, with 16 bases between. The CDR3 region is CANRTLGGDTQYF. The CDR3 DNA reads TGTGCCAACCGGACTTTAGGGGGAGATACGCAGTATTTT.

The V and J genes are TRBV10-3 and TRBJ2-2, with a tentative D call TRBD2 (6 bases). This CDR3 region has 13 residues. Germline lookup yields CDR1 ENHRY and CDR2 SYGVKD. V lost 7 bases to trimming and J lost 3 bases, with 9 bases between them. The CDR3 loop is CAITGTYTGELFF. CDR3 nucleotide sequence: TGTGCCATCACCGGGACTTACACCGGGGAGCTGTTTTTT.

This clone was counted between two and nine times. The chain recombines TRBV21-1 with TRBJ1-2. TRBV21-1 is a pseudogene locus. CDR3 length equals 12 residues. The CDR3 region has the DNA TGTGCCAGCATTTTCGGGTCGGTCGGCTACACCTTC. It specifies CASIFGSVGYTF.

This clone is categorized as medium-sized. The chain joins TRBV7-8 to TRBJ1-4; D is uncertain. Trimming left V 5 bases short and J 3 bases short, with 13 bases between. The CDR3 runs to 15 residues. Germline V gives CDR1 SGHVS, CDR2 FQNEAQ. In DNA form, the CDR3 reads TGTGCCAGCAGCGGTTTCTCTATGGCTAATGAAAAACTGTTTTTT. This sequence encodes CASSGFSMANEKLFF.

The chain uses TRBV28 and TRBJ1-2, with 8 bases identical to TRBD1. Trimming took 3 bases from V and 7 from J; bases not matched to a gene: 13. The CDR3 has 16 amino acids. CDR1 and CDR2 (germline): MDHEN, SYDVKM. This CDR3 is CASSFNAQGVSGGYTF. The CDR3 nucleotides read TGTGCCAGCAGTTTTAACGCACAGGGGGTCTCGGGTGGCTACACCTTC.

This clone was seen a handful of times. This chain joins TRBV28 and TRBJ1-6; D might be TRBD1 (5 bases). Germline loops: CDR1 MDHEN, CDR2 SYDVKM. V gave up 3 bases and J gave up 3 bases, with 6 bases separating them. CDR3 length: 14 amino acids. The CDR3 sequence: CASSFGGYNSPLHF. DNA for the CDR3: TGTGCCAGCAGTTTTGGGGGCTATAATTCACCCCTCCACTTT.

The chain couples TRBV27 to TRBJ1-1, with D uncertain. CDR1 and CDR2 from the germline V gene are MNHEY and SMNVEV (reference sequence). With 1 base removed from V and 1 base from J, the gap between germline ends came to 7 bases. The CDR3 length is 14 residues. CDR3 protein: CASSLLTPNTEAFF. The CDR3 DNA reads TGTGCCAGCAGTTTATTGACCCCGAACACTGAAGCTTTCTTT.

This clone was counted a single time. The rearrangement links TRBV6-1 to TRBJ1-1; D gene unclear. Germline lookup yields CDR1 MNHNS and CDR2 SASEGT. The length of the CDR3 is 13 residues. Trimming stripped 9 bases from V and 5 bases from J, with 16 bases between. CDR3 DNA sequence: TGTGCCAGTATGCGGGGAGGCGATACTGAAGCTTTCTTT. Protein product: CASMRGGDTEAFF.

The chain recombines TRBV6-6 with TRBJ2-1, with 9 bases lining up with TRBD2. V was pared by 6 bases and J by 7 bases, with 10 bases of the junction left unmatched. Germline values: CDR1 MNHNY, CDR2 SVGAGI (reference sequence). The CDR3 has 15 residues. The CDR3 sequence is CASRNQGLAGNEQFF. CDR3 coding DNA: TGTGCCAGCAGAAACCAGGGACTAGCTGGTAATGAGCAGTTCTTC.

CDR3 bases: TGTGCCAGCAGCAGAAGTCTGGGACAGGGGTCCTACAATGAGCAGTTCTTC. Translated, it gives CASSRSLGQGSYNEQFF. The V and J genes are TRBV13 and TRBJ2-1; 10 bases fit TRBD1. The CDR3 is 17 amino acids. Germline V CDR1 and CDR2: PRHDT, FYEKMQ (reference sequence). V lost 5 bases and J lost 1; bases outside the gene matches: 8.

A single count supports this clone. This chain connects TRBV15 to TRBJ1-2; 7 nucleotides agree with TRBD1. Germline values: CDR1 LNHNV, CDR2 YYDKDF (reference sequence). The CDR3 sequence is 15 residues long. V gave up 4 bases and J gave up 0 bases; unmatched junction bases: 5. The CDR3 loop is CATSKYRGSNYGYTF. CDR3 sequence (DNA): TGTGCCACCAGCAAATACAGGGGCTCTAACTATGGCTACACCTTC.

The chain links TRBV11-2 to TRBJ2-7, with TRBD2 matching over 8 bases. The germline CDR1 and CDR2 sequences are SGHAT and FQNNGV. After removal of 4 bases from V and 6 bases from J, the junction contained 11 bases not matched to a gene. The CDR3 runs to 15 residues. The CDR3 region is CASSSSGRVFGEQYF. CDR3 nucleotides: TGTGCCAGCAGCTCCAGCGGGAGAGTCTTTGGCGAGCAGTACTTC. The full variable domain, in which reference TRBV11-2 and TRBJ2-7 provide the parts outside the CDR3, is EAGVAQSPRYKIIEKRQSVAFWCNPISGHATLYWYQQILGQGPKLLIQFQNNGVVDDSQLPKDRFSAERLKGVDSTLKIQPAKLEDSAVYLCASSSSGRVFGEQYFGPGTRLTVT.

V usage is TRBV5-6 and J usage is TRBJ2-7; D tentatively fits TRBD1 or TRBD2 (5 bases each). Germline V CDR1 and CDR2: SGHDT, YYEEEE. The CDR3 spans 16 residues. V lost 1 base to trimming and J lost 3 bases, with 17 bases between them. CDR3 region: CASSLYGASLGYEQYF. CDR3 sequence (DNA): TGTGCCAGCAGCTTGTATGGGGCTAGCCTCGGCTACGAGCAGTACTTC.

CDR3: CASSIDMPNEQFF. DNA for the CDR3: TGTGCCAGTAGTATAGACATGCCCAATGAGCAGTTCTTC. The V call is TRBV19, the J call TRBJ2-1; D is ambiguous. Germline-derived CDR1 and CDR2 are LNHDA and SQIVND (reference sequence). This CDR3 region has 13 residues. V lost 0 bases and J 6 bases, leaving 6 bases between the germline ends.

The genes are TRBV5-1 and TRBJ2-5, with TRBD2 matching 9 bases. Unmatched junction bases numbered 10, after V lost 4 bases and J lost 3 bases. This CDR3 spans 16 amino acids. Per the germline V gene, CDR1 is SGHRS and CDR2 is YFSETQ. CDR3 in amino acids: CASSPYGRLAEETQYF. As DNA, the CDR3 is TGCGCCAGCAGCCCTTATGGAAGACTAGCGGAAGAGACCCAGTACTTC. The full variable domain, in which reference TRBV5-1 and TRBJ2-5 provide the parts outside the CDR3, is KAGVTQTPRYLIKTRGQQVTLSCSPISGHRSVSWYQQTPGQGLQFLFEYFSETQRNKGNFPGRFSGRQFSNSRSEMNVSTLELGDSALYLCASSPYGRLAEETQYFGPGTRLLVL.

The V call is TRBV2, the J call TRBJ2-1; D gene unclear. There are 12 residues in the CDR3. The germline V gene encodes CDR1 SNHLY and CDR2 FYNNEI. V gave up 4 bases and J gave up 8 bases, with 9 bases separating them. The CDR3 nucleotides are TGTGCCAGCAGTGCCACATTCGATGAGCAGTTCTTC. Translating gives CASSATFDEQFF.

This sequence joins TRBV19 and TRBJ1-3; unclear D gene. Trimming pared 1 base from V and 2 bases from J, leaving 6 bases between. The CDR3 runs to 14 residues. The germline CDR1 and CDR2 sequences are LNHDA and SQIVND (reference sequence). CDR3 DNA sequence: TGTGCCAGTAGTATAGTAGGTCCTGGAAACACCATATATTTT. It codes for CASSIVGPGNTIYF.

The chain carries TRBV19 and TRBJ2-6; a possible D gene is TRBD2 (5 bases). V gave up 5 bases and J gave up 4 bases, with 9 bases separating them. The CDR3 is 14 residues long. The germline CDR1 and CDR2 sequences are LNHDA and SQIVND (reference sequence). CDR3 nucleotides: TGTGCCAGTAGTTCCGGGAACGGGGCCAACGTCCTGACTTTC. Translated, it gives CASSSGNGANVLTF.

This clone has only a few counts. V gene TRBV30 combines with J gene TRBJ1-1; D call uncertain. V lost 3 bases to trimming and J lost 6 bases, with 8 bases between them. CDR1 and CDR2 (germline): GTSNPN, SVGIG (reference sequence). This CDR3 is built from 11 residues. The CDR3 coding sequence is TGTGCCTGGAGGGTAGGCCCTGAAGCTTTCTTT. Protein sequence: CAWRVGPEAFF.

The genes are TRBV19 and TRBJ1-2; D remains ambiguous. Germline V lookup: CDR1 LNHDA, CDR2 SQIVND (reference sequence). CDR3 size: 12 residues. Trimming removed 3 bases at V and 2 bases at J, with 4 bases between. The CDR3 DNA is TGTGCCAGTAGTATCCTGAACTATGGCTACACCTTC. Translation gives CASSILNYGYTF.

This sequence joins TRBV9 and TRBJ2-1; D might be TRBD2 (5 bases). The CDR3 consists of 15 residues. The germline V and J ends were trimmed by 0 bases and 5 bases, with 12 bases remaining between them. Germline V CDR1 and CDR2: SGDLS, YYNGEE. In DNA, the CDR3 is TGTGCCAGCAGCGTAGGAATATCGCGGGACAATGAGCAGTTCTTC. Its translation: CASSVGISRDNEQFF.

In this sample, this clone turned up a few times. Germline and junction disagree at one end, which may indicate a read error. The J gene is TRBJ1-5, the V gene TRBV7-7; D unresolved. Germline V lookup: CDR1 SSHAT, CDR2 FNYEAQ (reference sequence). The CDR3 runs 13 residues. Here the CDR3 reads CASSLDRDQPQHF. The CDR3, as DNA: TGTGCTAGCAGCTTAGATAGAGATCAGCCCCAGCATTTT.

The chain recombines TRBV27 with TRBJ2-7; TRBD1 agrees at 9 bases. CDR1 is MNHEY, CDR2 SMNVEV, per germline (reference sequence). The V segment lost 0 bases and the J segment 2 bases; nucleotides outside the gene matches: 14. The CDR3 sequence is 19 residues long. CDR3 bases: TGTGCCAGCAGTTTATCGATGCAGCGCGCCGGGACAGGGACCTACGAGCAGTACTTC. It translates to CASSLSMQRAGTGTYEQYF.

The J gene is TRBJ1-1, the V gene TRBV5-1; D possibly corresponds to TRBD1 (5 bases). V was trimmed by 7 bases and J by 1 base, leaving 14 bases between them. Per the germline V gene, CDR1 is SGHRS and CDR2 is YFSETQ. The CDR3 extends over 14 amino acids. CDR3 sequence: CASGAGGRNTEAFF. Written as DNA, the CDR3 is TGCGCCAGCGGGGCGGGGGGACGGAACACTGAAGCTTTCTTT. The variable domain in full, completed from reference TRBV5-1 and TRBJ1-1, reads KAGVTQTPRYLIKTRGQQVTLSCSPISGHRSVSWYQQTPGQGLQFLFEYFSETQRNKGNFPGRFSGRQFSNSRSEMNVSTLELGDSALYLCASGAGGRNTEAFFGQGTRLTVV.

V is TRBV10-3 and J is TRBJ1-2; possibly TRBD1 for D (5 bases). Trimming left V 6 bases short and J 4 bases short, with 12 bases between. The V gene's germline CDR1 is ENHRY and CDR2 SYGVKD. The CDR3 is 13 residues long. The CDR3 is CAISRGRTYGYTF. CDR3 DNA sequence: TGTGCCATCAGCCGGGGACGGACCTATGGCTACACCTTC.

Only a few counts were recorded for this clone. V gene TRBV19 combines with J gene TRBJ1-1; 11 nucleotides align to TRBD1. Germline CDR1 reads LNHDA; CDR2 reads SQIVND (reference sequence). This CDR3 is 13 amino acids long. J was trimmed by 7 bases and V by 5 bases; bases with no gene match: 3. The CDR3 coding sequence is TGTGCCAGTAGTCTGGACAGGGGGCGTGAAGCTTTCTTT. Protein sequence: CASSLDRGREAFF.

This sequence joins TRBV27 and TRBJ1-6; D unresolved. CDR1 is MNHEY and CDR2 is SMNVEV in the germline V gene (reference sequence). The ends were cut back, 1 base at V and 6 bases at J, with 13 bases in the middle. The CDR3 is 16 amino acids. The CDR3 sequence is CASSLWQTGLNSPLHF. CDR3 in DNA: TGTGCCAGCAGTTTATGGCAGACCGGCCTTAATTCACCCCTCCACTTT.

The genes are TRBV23-1 and TRBJ1-6; TRBD1 matches 9 bases. TRBV23-1 is annotated as an ORF whose role is uncertain. The V segment lost 4 bases and the J segment 7 bases; nucleotides outside the gene matches: 8. CDR3 size: 16 residues. For the CDR3, the DNA is TGCGCCAGCAGTCCCGAGGACAGGGGTTGCAATTCACCCCTCCACTTT. Encoded protein: CASSPEDRGCNSPLHF.

The chain is built from TRBV30 and TRBJ1-1; 7 bases are shared with TRBD1. The CDR3 is 14 residues long. Trimming removed 3 bases from V and 4 bases from J; junction bases left unmatched: 8. Germline CDR1 and CDR2: GTSNPN and SVGIG (reference sequence). Written as DNA, the CDR3 is TGTGCCTGGAGGGATGGCAGGGGGATCACTGAAGCTTTCTTT. Translating gives CAWRDGRGITEAFF.